Following are 2 T cell receptor beta chains from one sample sequenced in a study of T-cell memory formation after mild COVID-19. TCRdb ran MiXCR on the 5' RACE reads and lists one entry per CDR3 protein. There are a few hundred thousand distinct CDR3 sequences in the sample; roughly 21% occur only once, and approximately 21% lies in the top ten. The sequenced material came from PBMCs or a T cell subset sorted from them (not recorded which). The receptors stem from a man aged 18 to 29 who had mild COVID-19 (a few samples of this study predate the infection). Cell type and time point are not known.

CDR3 sequence: CASSQDSALTGLETQYF. DNA for the CDR3: TGTGCCAGCAGCCAAGATTCGGCCTTGACAGGGCTAGAGACCCAGTACTTC. J is TRBJ2-5 and V is TRBV14; 7 nucleotides line up with TRBD1. The J segment lost 4 bases and the V segment lost 0 bases, leaving 11 bases of the junction unmatched. This CDR3 region has 17 residues. Looked up from germline, CDR1 is SGHDN and CDR2 is FVKESK.

This clonotype was recorded a few times. This chain connects TRBV2 to TRBJ2-5, with D tentatively TRBD1 or TRBD2 (5 bases each). Per the germline V gene, CDR1 is SNHLY and CDR2 is FYNNEI. The V and J ends lost 6 bases and 6 bases respectively, with 14 bases between them. The CDR3 extends over 13 amino acids. DNA of the CDR3: TGTGCCAGCAGAGGTGGGCAGGGACAGACCCAGTACTTC. Amino acids: CASRGGQGQTQYF.